A selection of T cell receptor beta chains follows, all from one sample in a study of PD-L1 blockade in urothelial cancer. Assay: immunoSEQ multiplex PCR; the TCRdb copy retains only in-frame clones and omits some. The sample consists of approximately 83,000 clones, around four fifths of them appearing once. Source: PBMCs, taken around atezolizumab (anti-PD-L1) treatment. The receptors originated from a man aged 65 to 85 with urothelial cancer. Each CDR3 is given without its conserved first and last residue. The order of the fields is D gene, V gene, J gene, CDR3 protein. A D gene is named only where the DNA matches it firmly.

.	TRBV19	TRBJ2-2	ASSIGPRGGELF
.	TRBV5-1	TRBJ2-1	ASSLAPGSEQF
.	TRBV10-3	TRBJ1-5	AISESGAGVQPQH
.	TRBV27	TRBJ1-1	ASRLLGTNTEAF
.	TRBV11-2	TRBJ1-2	ASSSLAGSGYGYT
TRBD1	TRBV9	TRBJ2-7	ASSSGGTGAYEQY
.	TRBV30	TRBJ1-1	ALALGGQNTEAF
.	TRBV7-9	TRBJ1-5	ASSFDGGQPQH
.	TRBV2	TRBJ2-5	ASTRGIQETQY
.	TRBV2	TRBJ2-6	ASSDQASGANVLT
TRBD1	TRBV2	TRBJ1-1	ASYRDRVGAEAF
.	TRBV4-2	TRBJ2-1	ASSQTSGGEQF
TRBD1	TRBV5-4	TRBJ2-7	ASSYRDSSYEQY
.	TRBV7-2	TRBJ2-4	ASSLAQGRNIQY
TRBD1	TRBV9	TRBJ2-7	ASSPMAGTGAFEQY
.	TRBV5-4	TRBJ2-2	ASSLKGYTGELF
TRBD1	TRBV28	TRBJ1-5	ASSADRASNQPQH
TRBD2	TRBV30	TRBJ2-7	AWSPGTSAHEQY
.	TRBV7-3	TRBJ2-2	ASSLDRNTGELF
TRBD2	TRBV11-2	TRBJ2-7	ASSLAPSGGYEQY
.	TRBV18	TRBJ1-1	ASSPRQGNTEAF
TRBD1	TRBV5-5	TRBJ2-2	ASSLGQVTGELF
.	TRBV5-4	TRBJ2-2	ASSANTGELF
.	TRBV6-6	TRBJ1-1	ASSYGQRVEAF
TRBD1	TRBV27	TRBJ2-5	ASSSQGKQETQY
TRBD1	TRBV7-9	TRBJ1-2	ASSPAGGIGYT
.	TRBV6-1	TRBJ1-5	ASNRLGRQPQH
TRBD2	TRBV7-2	TRBJ2-7	ASSPRSGSPPYEQY
.	TRBV5-1	TRBJ2-7	ASSLVGSSASPYEQY
.	TRBV27	TRBJ2-2	ASSSDRYTGELF
TRBD1	TRBV5-1	TRBJ1-1	ASSLEGDRTTEAF
TRBD2	TRBV25-1	TRBJ2-1	ASSETSGSIDEQF
.	TRBV27	TRBJ2-3	ASSSLTRTYTDTQY
.	TRBV9	TRBJ2-7	ASSVGTVPYEQY
TRBD1	TRBV6-6	TRBJ1-2	ASSASDRAGYGYT
.	TRBV4-1	TRBJ2-3	ASSPTVQSTDTQY
.	TRBV5-1	TRBJ2-1	ASSLGVVGARNEQF
.	TRBV7-9	TRBJ2-3	ASSLGTAPDTQY
TRBD2	TRBV11-2	TRBJ2-1	ASSNTGLAGTYNEQF
TRBD1	TRBV28	TRBJ1-1	ASNKRQGRKVSTEAF
.	TRBV18	TRBJ1-1	ASSPFSPGQYTEAF